Below are 21 T cell receptor beta chains sequenced from a single sample in a study of breast tumors, draining lymph nodes, adjacent tissues (dated by TCRdb to the mid-2010s). The library was produced with multiplex PCR. The instrument was an Illumina HiSeq 2000. The public reads were reprocessed in TCRdb via fastp at Q25 and MiXCR, keeping in-frame beta chains. Rows with a matching CDR3 protein are joined into one entry that keeps the most common DNA and genes. The sample table records approximately 89,000 distinct CDR3 sequences; over 25% of these occur just once. In total, the top ten clones hold over 7.5% of the sample. Lymph node samples were obtained from the axillary draining lymph nodes of breast cancer patients. Sequenced sample: axillary lymph node tissue. These receptors were obtained from a female donor with breast cancer. Some clones in this sample may be carry-over from other donors' samples.

This chain links TRBV5-6 with TRBJ2-1; 7 positions agree with TRBD1. Germline CDR1 SGHDT, CDR2 YYEEEE. With V trimmed by 2 bases and J by 6 bases, 8 bases remained unmatched. There are 15 residues in the CDR3. The CDR3 sequence: CASSFLARGRNEQFF. For the CDR3, the DNA is TGTGCCAGCAGCTTCCTCGCAAGGGGGCGCAATGAGCAGTTCTTC.

In nucleotides, the CDR3 is TGTGCCAGCAGCCTGGGACAGGGACACTACGAGCAGTACTTC. It is translated as CASSLGQGHYEQYF. The rearrangement links TRBV5-5 to TRBJ2-7; 9 bases fit TRBD1. With V trimmed by 4 bases and J by 3 bases, 5 bases remained unmatched. The CDR3 loop spans 14 amino acids. CDR1 and CDR2 (germline): SGHKS, YYEKEE (reference sequence).

This clonotype was counted at least ten times. V is TRBV30 and J is TRBJ2-5; no definite D call. The CDR3 contains 11 residues. CDR1 is GTSNPN and CDR2 is SVGIG in the germline V gene (reference sequence). V shed 2 bases and J shed 4 bases, with 5 bases lying between them. The CDR3 region has the DNA TGTGCCTGGAGTTTGGCAGAGACCCAGTACTTC. Its protein is CAWSLAETQYF.

This clonotype was seen many times. The chain couples TRBV18 to TRBJ1-5; the D gene is possibly TRBD1 (6 bases). The V end lost 1 base, the J end lost 7 bases, and 14 bases lay between the germline ends. CDR3 length: 15 amino acids. Germline V lookup: CDR1 KGHSH, CDR2 LQKENI. CDR3 loop: CASSPRDNLGQPQHF. CDR3 coding DNA: TGTGCCAGCTCACCACGGGACAACCTAGGACAGCCCCAGCATTTT.

This clonotype was recorded at least ten times. The chain employs TRBV7-2 and TRBJ2-2, with 10 bases matching TRBD2. CDR3 length: 16 amino acids. With V trimmed by 1 base and J by 5 bases, 4 bases remained unmatched. Germline CDR1 is SGHTA and CDR2 is FQGNSA. CDR3 region: CASSLGASGRTGELFF. As DNA, the CDR3 is TGTGCCAGCAGCTTAGGCGCTAGCGGGAGAACCGGGGAGCTGTTTTTT.

V and J are TRBV20-1 and TRBJ2-3, with 12 bases fitting TRBD2. Germline V gene sequence: CDR1 DFQATT, CDR2 SNEGSKA (reference sequence). J lost 5 bases, V lost 3 bases, and 3 bases had no gene match. This CDR3 has 14 amino acids. The DNA of the CDR3 is TGCAGTGCTAGGACTAGCGGGAGAATAGATACGCAGTATTTT. This codes for CSARTSGRIDTQYF.

The table lists this clonotype with many counts. This chain connects TRBV12-3 or TRBV12-4 to TRBJ1-5; D is perhaps TRBD1 (6 bases). The CDR3 sequence is 13 residues long. V was pared by 5 bases and J by 4 bases, with 9 bases between. The CDR3 protein is CASSADRNQPQHF. The CDR3 DNA reads as TGTGCCAGCAGTGCCGACAGGAATCAGCCCCAGCATTTT.

This clonotype showed up many times. This chain connects TRBV29-1 to TRBJ2-7; D is unclear. Per germline, CDR1 SQVTM and CDR2 ANQGSEA. Trimming left V 4 bases short and J 5 bases short, with 18 bases between. The CDR3 is made up of 14 amino acids. For the CDR3, the DNA is TGCAGCGTTGCTTCTGCGGTTTGGGGTCACGAGCAGTACTTC. This encodes CSVASAVWGHEQYF.

This clonotype appeared a few times. V usage is TRBV19 and J usage is TRBJ1-1, with a weak D call TRBD1 (5 bases). Trimming pared 7 bases from V and 6 bases from J, leaving 18 bases between. Germline loops: CDR1 LNHDA, CDR2 SQIVND (reference sequence). CDR3 size: 14 residues. The DNA for the CDR3 is TGTGCCAGTATTCGAGGTGGGGGTTACCCTGAAGCTTTCTTT. It codes for CASIRGGGYPEAFF.

The CDR3 here is CASRIGLAGEQFF. Written as DNA, the CDR3 is TGTGCCAGCAGGATAGGACTAGCGGGGGAGCAGTTCTTC. The gene calls are TRBV2 and TRBJ2-1; 12 bases fit TRBD2. This CDR3 contains 13 residues. Germline assignment: CDR1 SNHLY and CDR2 FYNNEI. The J segment lost 10 bases and the V segment lost 6 bases, leaving 4 bases of the junction unmatched.

This sequence joins TRBV19 and TRBJ1-4; D is possibly TRBD1 (6 bases). Germline V lookup: CDR1 LNHDA, CDR2 SQIVND (reference sequence). The CDR3 is made up of 14 amino acids. The V and J ends lost 3 bases and 7 bases respectively, with 12 bases between them. The chain's CDR3 is CASSIVGGREKLFF. The CDR3 DNA sequence: TGTGCCAGTAGTATTGTTGGGGGCCGTGAAAAACTGTTTTTT.

This clonotype came up once. The CDR3 does not end in the conserved phenylalanine or tryptophan, so this is likely a read error. V is TRBV7-9 and J is TRBJ2-7; D is ambiguous. CDR1 is SEHNR and CDR2 is FQNEAQ in the germline V gene (reference sequence). The CDR3 length is 14 residues. The CDR3 nucleotides are TGTGCCAGCAGCTTTAGGACCTTCTCCTACGGGCAGTACCTC. It encodes CASSFRTFSYGQYL.

This clonotype was counted many times. A read error may be the cause here, since a much bigger clone is one base away. CDR3 coding DNA: TGTGCCAGCAGCCAAGACAGGGCTGGTAATTCACCCCCCCACTTT. Protein: CASSQDRAGNSPPHF. V and J are TRBV14 and TRBJ1-6, with D possibly being TRBD1 (5 bases). CDR1 SGHDN and CDR2 FVKESK come from the germline V gene. This CDR3 comprises 15 residues.

With regard to this clonotype: A much more abundant neighbour one base away suggests this may be a read error. The chain links TRBV12-3 or TRBV12-4 to TRBJ1-1; D is possibly TRBD1 (6 bases). The CDR3 sequence is 12 residues long. CDR3 sequence reads: CASRQGGTGAFF. CDR3 in DNA: TGTGCCAGCAGACAGGGAGGGACTGGAGCTTTCTTT.

This clonotype occurred many times. This chain joins TRBV19 and TRBJ1-2; 7 bases agree with TRBD1. V was pared by 6 bases and J by 8 bases, with 15 bases of the junction left unmatched. CDR1 and CDR2 (germline): LNHDA, SQIVND (reference sequence). This CDR3 has 15 residues. CDR3 DNA: TGTGCCAGTAGGCCGCGGGGACAGCATCCTGGAGGCTACACCTTC. Translation: CASRPRGQHPGGYTF. Based on the CDR3 plus reference TRBV19 and TRBJ1-2, the full variable domain is DGGITQSPKYLFRKEGQNVTLSCEQNLNHDAMYWYRQDPGQGLRLIYYSQIVNDFQKGDIAEGYSVSREKKESFPLTVTSAQKNPTAFYLCASRPRGQHPGGYTFGSGTRLTVV.

This clonotype was recorded many times. The rearrangement uses TRBV4-1 and TRBJ2-7; TRBD1 agrees at 7 bases. Germline assignment: CDR1 MGHRA and CDR2 YSYEKL. V lost 3 bases to trimming and J lost 2 bases; unmatched junction nucleotides: 7. There are 15 residues in the CDR3. The CDR3 bases are TGCGCCAGCAGCCAGGAACACAGGGGACCCTACGAGCAGTACTTC. Protein product: CASSQEHRGPYEQYF.

This clonotype came up many times. J is TRBJ1-1 and V is TRBV20-1, with 10 bases that match TRBD1. Trimming removed 4 bases from V and 4 bases from J; junction bases left unmatched: 6. Germline assignment: CDR1 DFQATT and CDR2 SNEGSKA (reference sequence). This CDR3 is 14 amino acids long. The CDR3 region has the DNA TGCAGTGCTATCCCGAGGACAGGGGGCACTGAAGCTTTCTTT. Protein: CSAIPRTGGTEAFF.

Remarks on this clonotype: This CDR3 fails to terminate in the conserved phenylalanine or tryptophan, so it likely reflects a read error. The limits of the CDR3 on the DNA are not certain, so only TCRdb's listed CDR3 is given. The rearrangement joins TRBV9 to TRBJ1-2. A total of 13 residues make up the CDR3, ends included. In germline, CDR1 is SGDLS, CDR2 YYNGEE. CDR3 protein: CASSVTSGRGYAS.

This clonotype has a count of ten or more. This chain links TRBV6-2 or TRBV6-3 with TRBJ2-2; 11 nucleotides agree with TRBD1. This CDR3 spans 16 amino acids. The V gene end was trimmed by 7 bases and the J gene end by 4 bases; junction bases not matched to a gene: 8. CDR1 and CDR2 (germline): MNHEY, SVGEGT. The DNA for the CDR3 is TGTGCCAGCACCCGACGCGGGACAGGGGGCACCGGGGAGCTGTTTTTT. It yields the protein CASTRRGTGGTGELFF.

Remarks on this clonotype: This clone may be a read error of a much larger clone one base away. This rearrangement joins TRBV7-2 to TRBJ1-2; 7 bases fit TRBD1. Germline assignment: CDR1 SGHTA and CDR2 FQGNSA. This CDR3 spans 15 amino acids. The CDR3 nucleotides read TGTGCCAGCAGCCCAGGGGGTGGCACCTTCTATGGCTACCCCTTC. This gives the protein CASSPGGGTFYGYPF.

This chain joins TRBV13 and TRBJ2-5, with 11 bases lining up with TRBD2. V lost 6 bases, J lost 2 bases, and 5 bases stayed unmatched. Per germline, CDR1 PRHDT and CDR2 FYEKMQ (reference sequence). The CDR3 spans 15 residues. This CDR3 is CASRRLAGGQETQYF. The CDR3 DNA follows: TGTGCCAGCAGACGATTAGCGGGAGGGCAAGAGACCCAGTACTTC.